This TCR beta chain originates from a study of identical twins. General study results and limits: Conclusions leaned on cross-sectional statistical analysis and did not track the same donors over time.

This clonotype appeared a few times. Its antigen is not known. TCRdb analysed the 5' RACE reads with MiXCR anew, one entry per CDR3 protein. The data contain over 500,000 distinct CDR3 sequences, roughly 21% of them singletons. The V gene end was trimmed by 1 base and the J gene end by 0 bases; junction bases not matched to a gene: 6. Per the germline V gene, CDR1 is LGHDT and CDR2 is YNNKEL (reference sequence). The CDR3 length is 17 residues. This sample was shared with a second study, whose subject was T cells expressing NK-cell markers.

This chain uses TRBV3-1 with TRBJ2-3; 8 bases agree with TRBD2. This clonotype was sampled from a woman younger than 30 in good health. Specimen: CD4+ T cells sorted from blood. For the CDR3, the DNA is TGTGCCAGCAGCCAAGGTTTTACTAGCGGAAGCACAGATACGCAGTATTTT. This gives the protein CASSQGFTSGSTDTQYF.